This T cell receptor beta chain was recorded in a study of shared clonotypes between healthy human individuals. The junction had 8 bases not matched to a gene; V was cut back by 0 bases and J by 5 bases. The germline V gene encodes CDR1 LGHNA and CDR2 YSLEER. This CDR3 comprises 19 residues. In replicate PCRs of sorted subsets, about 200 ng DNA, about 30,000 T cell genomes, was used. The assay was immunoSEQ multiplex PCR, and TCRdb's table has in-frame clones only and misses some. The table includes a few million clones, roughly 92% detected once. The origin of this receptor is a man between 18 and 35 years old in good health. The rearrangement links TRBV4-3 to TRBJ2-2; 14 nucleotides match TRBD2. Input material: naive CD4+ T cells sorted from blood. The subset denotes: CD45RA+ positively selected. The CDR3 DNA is TGCGCCAGCAGCCAAGAAACGGGACTAGCGGGAGTGGGGACCGGGGAGCTGTTTTTT. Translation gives CASSQETGLAGVGTGELFF.